This is a list of T cell receptor beta chains from one sample in a study of blood T cell repertoires in COVID-19. Assay used: immunoSEQ multiplex PCR; TCRdb lists only in-frame clones, some missing. This table has approximately 230,000 clones, approximately 90% appearing once. Sequencing was done on a sample of peripheral blood. The receptors shown here come from a man in his thirties or forties who had recovered from COVID-19. Both conserved end residues are part of each CDR3. The D gene is left open where the match is weak. Where a row states a size, it is once, few, many or the class of an expanded clone; other rows omit it.

j_call d_call clone_size v_call cdr3_aa cdr3_nt
TRBJ1-5 - once TRBV3-1/TRBV3-2 CASSQTDQNQPQHF TGTGCCAGCAGCCAGACAGACCAAAATCAGCCCCAGCATTTT
TRBJ1-4 - - TRBV3-1/TRBV3-2 CASSLQTDEKLFF TGTGCCAGCAGCCTTCAGACAGATGAAAAACTGTTTTTT
TRBJ2-7 TRBD2 - TRBV11-2 CASSLDPGGGFRNEQYF TGTGCCAGCAGCTTAGATCCAGGCGGGGGGTTTCGAAACGAGCAGTACTTC
TRBJ1-4 - - TRBV29-1 CSARGGDNEKLFF TGCAGCGCCCGAGGAGGGGATAATGAAAAACTGTTTTTT
TRBJ2-7 - - TRBV10-3 CAIGTHEQYF TGTGCCATCGGGACTCACGAGCAGTACTTC
TRBJ1-1 TRBD1 - TRBV5-4 CASTSATGPTEAFF TGTGCCAGCACCTCTGCGACAGGGCCCACTGAAGCTTTCTTT
TRBJ1-1 - - TRBV5-6 CASSLQGGEGIFF TGTGCCAGCAGCTTACAGGGAGGGGAAGGAATTTTCTTT
TRBJ1-2 TRBD1 - TRBV18 CASSPPTGGYGYTF TGTGCCAGCTCACCACCTACAGGGGGCTATGGCTACACCTTC
TRBJ2-7 TRBD2 - TRBV6-2/TRBV6-3 CASNPGLAGLSYSYEQYF TGTGCCAGCAACCCGGGACTAGCGGGGTTGAGCTACTCCTACGAGCAGTACTTC
TRBJ2-3 TRBD2 - TRBV6-4 CASRGAGGPINTQYF TGTGCCAGCAGAGGAGCGGGGGGGCCAATAAATACGCAGTATTTT
TRBJ2-2 - - TRBV21-1 CASTKERELSINTGELFF TGTGCCAGCACCAAAGAAAGAGAACTGAGCATTAACACCGGGGAGCTGTTTTTT
TRBJ2-7 TRBD2 few TRBV7-2 CASSPRGGGTYEQYF TGTGCCAGCAGCCCCCGTGGCGGGGGGACCTACGAGCAGTACTTC
TRBJ1-1 TRBD1 - TRBV18 CASSLGQGAGNTEAFF TGTGCCAGCTCCCTCGGACAGGGGGCAGGCAACACTGAAGCTTTCTTT
TRBJ1-1 - - TRBV7-2 CASSALRGGNTEAFF TGTGCCAGCAGCGCCCTACGGGGGGGGAACACTGAAGCTTTCTTT
TRBJ1-2 TRBD1 - TRBV11-2 CASCPSVTGRNYGYTF TGTGCCAGCTGCCCTAGTGTGACAGGGCGGAACTATGGCTACACCTTC
TRBJ1-1 TRBD1 - TRBV6-2/TRBV6-3 CASSRNQGGTEAFF TGTGCCAGCAGCCGAAATCAGGGGGGCACTGAAGCTTTCTTT
TRBJ1-2 - - TRBV12-3/TRBV12-4 CASSPAGGGYTF TGTGCCAGCAGCCCCGCAGGTGGCGGCTACACCTTC
TRBJ1-1 - - TRBV6-5 CASTPRGIRNTEAFF TGTGCCAGCACCCCTAGGGGGATTAGGAACACTGAAGCTTTCTTT
TRBJ1-1 - - TRBV5-1 CASSLTGGFVGAFF TGCGCCAGCAGCTTAACAGGAGGGTTCGTGGGGGCTTTCTTT
TRBJ2-3 - - TRBV5-1 CASSLELDADTQYF TGCGCCAGCAGCTTGGAACTAGATGCAGATACGCAGTATTTT
TRBJ2-3 - - TRBV29-1 CSVGDVDTQYF TGCAGCGTTGGAGACGTAGATACGCAGTATTTT
TRBJ2-2 TRBD2 - TRBV10-3 CAISGTSGTGELFF TGTGCCATCAGCGGGACTAGCGGAACCGGGGAGCTGTTTTTT
TRBJ1-2 TRBD1 once TRBV5-4 CASSWDRESGYTF TGTGCCAGCAGCTGGGACAGGGAAAGTGGCTACACCTTC
TRBJ2-7 - - TRBV7-9 CASSLQELEQYF TGTGCCAGCAGCTTACAAGAACTCGAGCAGTACTTC
TRBJ1-5 - - TRBV2 CASSDYTSDQPQHF TGTGCCAGCAGTGATTACACAAGTGATCAGCCCCAGCATTTT
TRBJ2-3 TRBD2 once TRBV12-3/TRBV12-4 CASIISGGEMQYF TGTGCCAGCATTATTAGCGGGGGTGAGATGCAGTATTTT
TRBJ1-5 TRBD1 - TRBV5-8 CASSLWTGGERNQPQHF TGTGCCAGCAGCCTCTGGACAGGGGGCGAGCGCAATCAGCCCCAGCATTTT
TRBJ1-1 - - TRBV6-5 CASRSQGEEAFF TGTGCCAGCAGGTCCCAAGGAGAGGAGGCTTTCTTT
TRBJ2-1 - once TRBV12-2 CASRLDKQGEQFF TGTGCAAGTCGCTTAGATAAGCAGGGTGAGCAGTTCTTC
TRBJ1-4 - - TRBV18 CASSPPKAGFAEKLFF TGTGCCAGCTCACCACCGAAGGCAGGTTTCGCTGAAAAACTGTTTTTT
TRBJ2-7 - - TRBV4-2 CASSQERISYEQYF TGTGCCAGCAGCCAAGAGAGGATCTCCTACGAGCAGTACTTC
TRBJ2-2 - - TRBV5-1 CASSLSSSYTGELFF TGCGCCAGCAGCTTGTCCAGTTCTTACACCGGGGAGCTGTTTTTT
TRBJ2-1 TRBD2 - TRBV6-5 CASSRTGTSNMVF TGTGCCAGCAGTCGGACTGGGACTAGTAATATGGTCTTC
TRBJ1-6 - - TRBV2 CASKSGDSPLHF TGTGCCAGCAAGTCGGGGGATTCACCCCTCCACTTT
TRBJ2-7 - - TRBV5-4 CASSWGPGYEQYF TGTGCCAGCAGCTGGGGGCCGGGGTACGAGCAGTACTTC
TRBJ2-7 TRBD2 - TRBV12-3/TRBV12-4 CASSPGGGREQYF TGTGCCAGCAGCCCTGGGGGAGGGCGCGAGCAGTACTTC
TRBJ1-1 - - TRBV7-2 CASSTSPEAFF TGTGCCAGCAGCACATCCCCTGAAGCTTTCTTT
TRBJ1-2 TRBD1 - TRBV19 CASSLSQGVYGYTF TGTGCCAGTAGCCTTAGCCAGGGGGTCTATGGCTACACCTTC
TRBJ1-1 - - TRBV5-6 CASSFRSGTEAFF TGTGCCAGCAGCTTCCGGTCGGGAACTGAAGCTTTCTTT
TRBJ1-3 - - TRBV7-2 CASSLELGNTIYF TGTGCCAGCAGCTTAGAGTTGGGCAACACCATATATTTT
TRBJ1-4 - once TRBV5-1 CASSLEALNEKLFF TGCGCCAGCAGCTTAGAGGCTCTTAATGAAAAACTGTTTTTT
TRBJ1-1 - - TRBV4-1 CASSPNSGAEAFF TGCGCCAGCAGCCCAAACAGCGGGGCTGAAGCTTTCTTT
TRBJ1-2 TRBD1 once TRBV29-1 CSVLQGYGYTF TGCAGCGTCCTACAGGGGTATGGCTACACCTTC
TRBJ1-2 - - TRBV27 CASSPRGDGYTF TGTGCCAGCAGCCCCAGAGGAGATGGCTACACCTTC
TRBJ2-5 TRBD1 - TRBV7-9 CASSVWDRGHQETQYF TGTGCCAGCAGCGTTTGGGACAGGGGGCACCAAGAGACCCAGTACTTC
TRBJ2-1 - - TRBV6-5 CASSYSREKAYNEQFF TGTGCCAGCAGTTACTCCAGGGAAAAGGCCTACAATGAGCAGTTCTTC
TRBJ1-1 - - TRBV20-1 CSASGPALGVF TGCAGTGCTAGCGGACCCGCGTTAGGGGTCTTT
TRBJ2-5 TRBD1 once TRBV5-1 CASSFDRAQETQYF TGCGCCAGCAGCTTCGACAGGGCTCAAGAGACCCAGTACTTC
TRBJ1-4 TRBD1 - TRBV19 CASSTSDRGGEKLFF TGTGCCAGTAGTACCTCGGACAGGGGAGGTGAAAAACTGTTTTTT
TRBJ1-5 TRBD1 - TRBV10-3 CAISERSGGEPQHF TGTGCCATCAGTGAGAGGTCAGGGGGAGAGCCCCAGCATTTT